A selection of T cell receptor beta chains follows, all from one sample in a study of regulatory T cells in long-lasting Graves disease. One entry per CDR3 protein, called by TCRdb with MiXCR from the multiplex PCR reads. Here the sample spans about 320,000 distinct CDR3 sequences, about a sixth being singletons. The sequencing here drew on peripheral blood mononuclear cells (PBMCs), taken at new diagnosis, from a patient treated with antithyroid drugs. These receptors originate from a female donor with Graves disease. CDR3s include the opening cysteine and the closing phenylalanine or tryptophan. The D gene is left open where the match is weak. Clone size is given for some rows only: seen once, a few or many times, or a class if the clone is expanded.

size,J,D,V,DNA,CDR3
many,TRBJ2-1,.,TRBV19,TGTGCCAGTAGTATCGGACAGAATGAGCAGTTCTTC,CASSIGQNEQFF
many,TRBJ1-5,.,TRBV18,TGTGCCAGCTCAATGACAGGTTTCGTGGGTCAGCCCCAGCATTTT,CASSMTGFVGQPQHF
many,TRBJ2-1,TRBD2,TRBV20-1,TGCAGTGCTAGCCGTTTCTTTGCGGGAGGGCCGGGCAATGAGCAGTTCTTC,CSASRFFAGGPGNEQFF
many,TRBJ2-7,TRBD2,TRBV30,TGTGCCTGGAGGGGACTAGCGGAAACCTACGAGCAGTACTTC,CAWRGLAETYEQYF
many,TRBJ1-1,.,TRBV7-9,TGTGCCAGCAGCCCGCGACAGGCAAACACTGAAGCTTTCTTT,CASSPRQANTEAFF
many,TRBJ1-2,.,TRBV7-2,TGTGCCAGCAGCATTATGGGGGGCTTTGGTTTCTATGGCTACACCTTC,CASSIMGGFGFYGYTF
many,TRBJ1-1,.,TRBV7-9,TGTGCCAGCAGCTTAATGGGCACTGAAGCTTTCTTT,CASSLMGTEAFF
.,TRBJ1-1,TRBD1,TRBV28,TGTGCCAGCATCACAGGGGCGCTACTACCCCTTGAAGCTTTCTTT,CASITGALLPLEAFF
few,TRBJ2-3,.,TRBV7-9,TGTGCCAGCACCGCGGCTAGCACAGATACGCAGTATTTT,CASTAASTDTQYF
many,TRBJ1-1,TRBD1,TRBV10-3,TGTGCCATTGGGGGACAGGGGTATACTGAAGCTTTCTTT,CAIGGQGYTEAFF
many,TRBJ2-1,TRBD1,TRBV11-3,TGTGCCAGCAGCCGGACAGGGGGCAGCTCCTACAATGAGCAGTTCTTC,CASSRTGGSSYNEQFF
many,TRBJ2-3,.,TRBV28,TGTGCCAGCAGGTCTCGAGGGACAGATACGCAGTATTTT,CASRSRGTDTQYF
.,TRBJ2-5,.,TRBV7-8,TGTGCCAGCAGCTCCTCTCTGACCGCCCGAGAGACCCAGTACTTC,CASSSSLTARETQYF
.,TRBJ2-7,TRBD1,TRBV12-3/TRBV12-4,TGTGCCAGCAGATCGGGACAGTCCTACGAGCAGTACTTC,CASRSGQSYEQYF
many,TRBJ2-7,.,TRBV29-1,TGCAGCGGGGGTTATACTCGGGGCGAGCAGTACTTC,CSGGYTRGEQYF
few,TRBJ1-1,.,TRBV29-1,TGCAGCGTTGAAGCGCGGGGTAACACTGAAGCTTCCTTT,CSVEARGNTEASF
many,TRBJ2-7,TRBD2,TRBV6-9,TGTGCCAGCAGTTTAAACGGGAGGGTGATCAATTACGAGCAGTACTTC,CASSLNGRVINYEQYF
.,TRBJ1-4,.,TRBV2,TGTGCCAGCAGCGGGGAGATGAATGAAAAACTGTTTTTT,CASSGEMNEKLFF
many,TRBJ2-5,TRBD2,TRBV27,TGTGCCAGCAGTACCCTAGCGGAGCCACAGCCCGTCCAAGAGACCCAGTACTTC,CASSTLAEPQPVQETQYF
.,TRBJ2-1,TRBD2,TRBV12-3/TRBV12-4,TGTGCCAGCAGGCCGGGGGGGACTAGCGGGAGCAATGAGCAGTTCTTC,CASRPGGTSGSNEQFF
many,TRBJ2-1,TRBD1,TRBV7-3,TGTGCCAGCAGCTTGGACAGGGGTAGTACCGACAATGAGCAGTTCTTC,CASSLDRGSTDNEQFF
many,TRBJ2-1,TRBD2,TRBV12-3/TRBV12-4,TGTGCCAGCAGGCCGGCCGGGGCTAGCGGGAGGAGTGAGCAGTTCTTC,CASRPAGASGRSEQFF
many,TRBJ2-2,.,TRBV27,TGTGCCAGCAGTTTATTGTTCGGCGGGGAGCTGTTTTTT,CASSLLFGGELFF
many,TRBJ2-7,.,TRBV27,TGTGCCAGCAGTTTATCGGGACCGAGCTACGAGCAGTACTTC,CASSLSGPSYEQYF
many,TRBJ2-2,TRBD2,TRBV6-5,TGTGCCAGCAGTTACGATTGGCTAGCGGCTAACACCGGGGAGCTGTTTTTT,CASSYDWLAANTGELFF
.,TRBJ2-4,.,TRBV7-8,.,CASSFYICSARVNRNTDTQYF
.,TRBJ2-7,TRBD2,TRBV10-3,TGTGCCATCAGCGTGGGAGCGGGAGGGCCCTACGAGCAGTACTTC,CAISVGAGGPYEQYF
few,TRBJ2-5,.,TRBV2,TGTGCCAGCAGCACCCCGGGGCAGGGTGGTATAGAGACCCAGTACTTC,CASSTPGQGGIETQYF
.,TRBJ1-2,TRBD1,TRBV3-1,TGTGCCACGCAGACAGGGCGGGAAGGCTACACCTTC,CATQTGREGYTF
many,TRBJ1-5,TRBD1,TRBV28,TGTGCGTCAGGACAGGGGGATTTCGGCAATCAGCCCCAGCATTTT,CASGQGDFGNQPQHF
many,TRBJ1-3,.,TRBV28,TGTGCCAGCAGTGCCAGGATTTATTCGTCTACTGGAAACACCATATATTTT,CASSARIYSSTGNTIYF
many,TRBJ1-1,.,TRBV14,TGTGCCAGCAGCCTCAGGTCCATCCGGGACACTGAAGCTTTCTTT,CASSLRSIRDTEAFF
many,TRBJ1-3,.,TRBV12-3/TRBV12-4,TGTGCCAGCAGTTTGGTAGCTGGAAACACCATATATTTT,CASSLVAGNTIYF
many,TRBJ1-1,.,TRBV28,TGTGCCAGCAGTTTATGGACGGGACGGAACACTGAAGCTTTCTTT,CASSLWTGRNTEAFF
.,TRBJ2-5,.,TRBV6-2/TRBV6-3,TGTGCCAGCACCGGAGAGGACGGGGAGACCCAGTACTTC,CASTGEDGETQYF
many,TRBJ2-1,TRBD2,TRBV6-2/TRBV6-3,TGTGCCAGCAACGCCAATGGACTAGCGGGGGGTGAGCAGTTCTTC,CASNANGLAGGEQFF
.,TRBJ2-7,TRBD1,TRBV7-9,TGTGCCAGCAGCCACCGGGACAGGGGGCGTGAGCAGTACTTC,CASSHRDRGREQYF
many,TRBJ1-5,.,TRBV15,TGTGCCACCAGAAGTTGGGCAGGGGCCAATCAGCCCCAGCATTTT,CATRSWAGANQPQHF
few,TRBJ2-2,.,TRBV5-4,TGTGCCAGCCAGGGGGGGACCGGGGAGCTGTTTTTT,CASQGGTGELFF
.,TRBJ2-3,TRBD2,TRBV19,TGTGCCAGTAGTGGCCGGGGGGGCACAGATACGCAGTATTTT,CASSGRGGTDTQYF
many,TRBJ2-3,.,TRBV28,TGTGCCAGCAGGCCCTTTGGGGTCGAGGGCACAGATACGCAGTATTTT,CASRPFGVEGTDTQYF
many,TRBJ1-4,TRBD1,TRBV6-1,TGTGCCAGCAGTGACGACAGGGCGGGGAGTGAAAAACTGTTTTTT,CASSDDRAGSEKLFF
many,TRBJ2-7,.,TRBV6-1,TGTGCCAGCAGTCGTTCGACAGGTTCGAACGAGCAGTACTTC,CASSRSTGSNEQYF
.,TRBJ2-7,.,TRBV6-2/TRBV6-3,TGTGCCAGCAGTAGGGCCAGCGAGCAGTACTTC,CASSRASEQYF
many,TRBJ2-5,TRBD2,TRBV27,TGTGCCAGCAGTGGACTAGCAGAAGAGACCCAGTACTTC,CASSGLAEETQYF
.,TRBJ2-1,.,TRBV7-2,TGTGCCAGCAGTTCTAGCGACCCATACAATGAGCAGTTCTTC,CASSSSDPYNEQFF